The present T cell receptor beta chain was sequenced within a study of blood T cells in healthy people across ages. The wider study: In model experiments, template switching was able to capture about one barcoded beta molecule for every two T cells that were present. Study-level results: With unsorted PBMCs, a conclusive comparison of naive versus antigen-experienced cells was not possible.

This clonotype was observed a handful of times. Its antigen is as yet unknown. This CDR3 is 12 amino acids long. Trimming took 1 base from V and 7 from J, leaving 5 bases between them. CDR1 is LNHNV, CDR2 YYDKDF, per germline (reference sequence). In each sample, at least 7 million PBMCs were isolated. Sample-barcoded 5' priming and a J-beta primer mix drove a second PCR of roughly 6 to 12 cycles. Carrying 12 random nucleotides, a template-switch adaptor labeled each individual cDNA molecule. TCRdb redid the calling of the 5' RACE reads with MiXCR, one entry per CDR3 protein. The sample includes about 1,800,000 distinct CDR3 sequences, 28% seen only once; the top ten take about 7.7%.

V gene TRBV15 combines with J gene TRBJ2-1; D not certain. Source material: blood. The sequence was obtained from a woman aged 30 to 39 in good health. Here the CDR3 DNA reads TGTGCCACCAGCAGAGTAACGAATGAGCAGTTCTTC. This sequence encodes CATSRVTNEQFF.